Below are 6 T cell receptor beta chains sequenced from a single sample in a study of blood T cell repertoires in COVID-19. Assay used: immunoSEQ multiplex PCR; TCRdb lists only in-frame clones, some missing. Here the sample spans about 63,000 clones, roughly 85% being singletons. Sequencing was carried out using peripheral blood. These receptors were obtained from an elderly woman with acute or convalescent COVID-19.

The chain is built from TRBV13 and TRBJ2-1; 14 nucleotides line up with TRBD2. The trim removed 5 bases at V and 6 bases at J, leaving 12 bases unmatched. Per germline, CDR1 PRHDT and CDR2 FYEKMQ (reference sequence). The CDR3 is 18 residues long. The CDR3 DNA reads TGTGCCAGCAGCGTTTCCGGGACTAGCGGGAGCGTTTTCAATGAGCAGTTCTTC. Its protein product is CASSVSGTSGSVFNEQFF. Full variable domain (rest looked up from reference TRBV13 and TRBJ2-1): AAGVIQSPRHLIKEKRETATLKCYPIPRHDTVYWYQQGPGQDPQFLISFYEKMQSDKGSIPDRFSAQQFSDYHSELNMSSLELGDSALYFCASSVSGTSGSVFNEQFFGPGTRLTVL.

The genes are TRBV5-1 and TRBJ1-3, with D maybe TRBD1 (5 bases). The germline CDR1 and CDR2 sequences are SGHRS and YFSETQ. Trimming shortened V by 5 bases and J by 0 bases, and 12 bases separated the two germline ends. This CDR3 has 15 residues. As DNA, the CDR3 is TGCGCCAGCAGAGACAGCCATTCCTCTGGAAACACCATATATTTT. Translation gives CASRDSHSSGNTIYF.

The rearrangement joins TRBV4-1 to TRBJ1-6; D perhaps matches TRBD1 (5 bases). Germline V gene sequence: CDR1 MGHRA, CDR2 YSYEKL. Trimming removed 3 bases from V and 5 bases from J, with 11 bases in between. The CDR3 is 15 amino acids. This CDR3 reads CASSQGGSHNSPLHF. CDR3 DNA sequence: TGCGCCAGCAGCCAGGGGGGGTCTCATAATTCACCCCTCCACTTT.

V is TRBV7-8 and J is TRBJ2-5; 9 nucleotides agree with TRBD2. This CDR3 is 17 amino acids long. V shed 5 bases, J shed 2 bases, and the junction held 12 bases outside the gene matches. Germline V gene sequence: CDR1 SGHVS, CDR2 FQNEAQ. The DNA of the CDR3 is TGTGCCAGCAGCCAACCCGGACTAGCGTTGATGCAAGAGACCCAGTACTTC. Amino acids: CASSQPGLALMQETQYF. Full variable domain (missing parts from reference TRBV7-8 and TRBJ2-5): GAGVSQSPRYKVAKRGQDVALRCDPISGHVSLFWYQQALGQGPEFLTYFQNEAQLDKSGLPSDRFFAERPEGSVSTLKIQRTQQEDSAVYLCASSQPGLALMQETQYFGPGTRLLVL.

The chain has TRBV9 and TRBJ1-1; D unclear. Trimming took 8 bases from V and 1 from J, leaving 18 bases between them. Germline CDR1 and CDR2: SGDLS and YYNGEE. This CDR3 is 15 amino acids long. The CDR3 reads CASTKKGDSNTEAFF. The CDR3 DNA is TGTGCCAGTACTAAAAAGGGAGATTCGAACACTGAAGCTTTCTTT.

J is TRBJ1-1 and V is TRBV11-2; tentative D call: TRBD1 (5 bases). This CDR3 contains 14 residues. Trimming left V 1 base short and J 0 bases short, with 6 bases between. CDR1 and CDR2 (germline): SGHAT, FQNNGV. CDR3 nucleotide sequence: TGTGCCAGCAGCTTAGCAGGGCTGAACACTGAAGCTTTCTTT. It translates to CASSLAGLNTEAFF.